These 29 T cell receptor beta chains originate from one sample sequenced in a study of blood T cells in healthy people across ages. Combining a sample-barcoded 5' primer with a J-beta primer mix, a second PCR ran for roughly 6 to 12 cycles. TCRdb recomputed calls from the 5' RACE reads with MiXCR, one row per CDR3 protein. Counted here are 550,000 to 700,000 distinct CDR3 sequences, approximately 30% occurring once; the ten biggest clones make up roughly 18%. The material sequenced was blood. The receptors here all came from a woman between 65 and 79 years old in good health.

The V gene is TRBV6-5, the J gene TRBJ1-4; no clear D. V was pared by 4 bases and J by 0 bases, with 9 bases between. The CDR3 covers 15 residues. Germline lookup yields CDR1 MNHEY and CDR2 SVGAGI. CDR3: CASSFGRATNEKLFF. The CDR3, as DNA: TGTGCCAGCAGTTTCGGACGTGCAACTAATGAAAAACTGTTTTTT.

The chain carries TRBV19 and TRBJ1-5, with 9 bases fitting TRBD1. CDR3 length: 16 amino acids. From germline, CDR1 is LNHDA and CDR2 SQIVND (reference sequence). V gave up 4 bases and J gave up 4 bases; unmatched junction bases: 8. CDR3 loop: CASSTGQGLRNQPQHF. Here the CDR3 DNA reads TGTGCCAGTAGTACGGGACAGGGTTTGAGGAATCAGCCCCAGCATTTT.

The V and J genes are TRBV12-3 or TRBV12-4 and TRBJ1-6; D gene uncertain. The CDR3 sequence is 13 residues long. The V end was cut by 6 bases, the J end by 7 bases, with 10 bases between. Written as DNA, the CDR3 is TGTGCCAGCAGCCGTAGACGGAATTCACCCCTCCACTTT. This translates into CASSRRRNSPLHF.

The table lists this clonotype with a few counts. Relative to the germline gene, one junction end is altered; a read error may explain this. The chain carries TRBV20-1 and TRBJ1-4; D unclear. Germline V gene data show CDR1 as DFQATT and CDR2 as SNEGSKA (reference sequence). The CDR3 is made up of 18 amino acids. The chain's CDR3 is CSARDSKSPTVANGKLFF. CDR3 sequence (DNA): TGCAGTGCTAGAGACTCGAAGAGCCCGACGGTGGCTAATGGAAAACTGTTTTTT.

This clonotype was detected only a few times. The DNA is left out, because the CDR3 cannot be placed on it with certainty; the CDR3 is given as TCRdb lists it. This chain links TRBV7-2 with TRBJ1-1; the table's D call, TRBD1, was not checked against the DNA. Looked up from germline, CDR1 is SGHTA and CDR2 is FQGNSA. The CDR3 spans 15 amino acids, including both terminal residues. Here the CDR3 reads CASSLVAGGSTEASF.

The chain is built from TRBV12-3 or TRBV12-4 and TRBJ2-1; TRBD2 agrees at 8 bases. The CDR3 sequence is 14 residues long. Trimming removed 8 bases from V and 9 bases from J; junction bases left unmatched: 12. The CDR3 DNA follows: TGTGCCAGCCGGGGGGGGACGCCTCGGGGTGAGCAGTTCTTC. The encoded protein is CASRGGTPRGEQFF.

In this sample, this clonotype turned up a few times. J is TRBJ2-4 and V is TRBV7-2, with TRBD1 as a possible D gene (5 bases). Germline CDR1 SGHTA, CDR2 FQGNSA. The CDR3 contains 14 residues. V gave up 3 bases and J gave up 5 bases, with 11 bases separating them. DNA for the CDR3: TGTGCCAGCAGCTTTAACAGGTTCCAAAACATTCAGTACTTC. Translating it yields CASSFNRFQNIQYF.

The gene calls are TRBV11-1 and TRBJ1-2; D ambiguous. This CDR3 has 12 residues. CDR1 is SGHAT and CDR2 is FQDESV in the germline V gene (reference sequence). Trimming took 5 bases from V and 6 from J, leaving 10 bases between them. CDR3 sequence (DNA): TGTGCCAGCAGCCCGAATAGGGATGGCTACACCTTC. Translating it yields CASSPNRDGYTF.

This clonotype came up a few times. The CDR3 bases are TGTGCCAGCAGCTTTTGGACAAGGGACACGGAGACCCAGTACTTC. Its translation is CASSFWTRDTETQYF. The V gene is TRBV7-9, the J gene TRBJ2-1; the D gene is possibly TRBD1 (6 bases). Gene TRBJ2-5 matches the end of the DNA better, so the J call may be wrong. The CDR3 loop spans 15 amino acids. Germline V CDR1 and CDR2: SEHNR, FQNEAQ (reference sequence).

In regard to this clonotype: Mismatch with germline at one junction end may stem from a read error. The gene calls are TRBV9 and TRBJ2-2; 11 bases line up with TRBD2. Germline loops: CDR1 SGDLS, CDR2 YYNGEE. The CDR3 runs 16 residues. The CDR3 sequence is CVSSVAGGGHPGELFF. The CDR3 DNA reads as TGTGTCAGCAGCGTAGCGGGAGGGGGGCATCCCGGGGAGCTGTTTTTT.

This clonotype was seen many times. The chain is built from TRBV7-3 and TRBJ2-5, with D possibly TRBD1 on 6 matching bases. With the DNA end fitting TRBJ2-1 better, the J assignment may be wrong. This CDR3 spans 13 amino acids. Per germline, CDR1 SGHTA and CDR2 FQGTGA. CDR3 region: CASSLGAKDEQFF. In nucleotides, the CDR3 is TGTGCCAGCAGCTTGGGGGCGAAGGATGAGCAGTTCTTC.

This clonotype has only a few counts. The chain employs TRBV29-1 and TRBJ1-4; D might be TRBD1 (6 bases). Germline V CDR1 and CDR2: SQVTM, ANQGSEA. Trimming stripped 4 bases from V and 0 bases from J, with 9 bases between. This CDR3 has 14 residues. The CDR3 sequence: CSVARGTTNEKLFF. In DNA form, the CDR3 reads TGCAGCGTTGCTAGGGGGACAACTAATGAAAAACTGTTTTTT.

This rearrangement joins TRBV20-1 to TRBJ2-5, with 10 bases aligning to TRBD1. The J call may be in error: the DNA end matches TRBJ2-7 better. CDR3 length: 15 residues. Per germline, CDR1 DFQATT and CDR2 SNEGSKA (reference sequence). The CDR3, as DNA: TGCAGTGCTGTCAAAGGGACAGGGGAATGGTACGAGCAGTACTTC. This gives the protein CSAVKGTGEWYEQYF.

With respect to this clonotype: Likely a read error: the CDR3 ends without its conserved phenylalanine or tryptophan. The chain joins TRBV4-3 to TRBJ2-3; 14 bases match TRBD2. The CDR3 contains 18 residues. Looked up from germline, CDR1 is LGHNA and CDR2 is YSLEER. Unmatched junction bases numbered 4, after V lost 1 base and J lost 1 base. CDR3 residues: CASSQGLAGGPGTDTQYL. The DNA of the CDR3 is TGCGCCAGCAGCCAAGGACTAGCGGGGGGGCCAGGCACAGATACGCAGTATCTT.

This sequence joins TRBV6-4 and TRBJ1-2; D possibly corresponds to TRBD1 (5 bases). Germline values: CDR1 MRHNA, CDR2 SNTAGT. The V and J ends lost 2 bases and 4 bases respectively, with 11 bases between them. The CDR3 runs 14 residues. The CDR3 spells CASSDGQGSYGYTF. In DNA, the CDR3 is TGTGCCAGCAGTGACGGTCAGGGTAGCTATGGCTACACCTTC.

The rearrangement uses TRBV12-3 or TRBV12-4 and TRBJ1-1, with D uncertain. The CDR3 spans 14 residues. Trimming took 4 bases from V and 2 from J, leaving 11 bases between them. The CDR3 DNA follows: TGTGCCAGCAGTTCCTTAGGGCTTAACACTGAAGCTTTCTTT. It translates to CASSSLGLNTEAFF.

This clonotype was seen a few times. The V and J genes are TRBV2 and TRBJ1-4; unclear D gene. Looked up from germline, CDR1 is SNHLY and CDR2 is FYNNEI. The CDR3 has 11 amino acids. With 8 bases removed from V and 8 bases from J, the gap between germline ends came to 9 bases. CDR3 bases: TGTGCCAGCGAGTTAGGGGAAAAACTGTTTTTT. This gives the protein CASELGEKLFF. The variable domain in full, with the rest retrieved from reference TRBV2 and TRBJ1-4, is EPEVTQTPSHQVTQMGQEVILRCVPISNHLYFYWYRQILGQKVEFLVSFYNNEISEKSEIFDDQFSVERPDGSNFTLKIRSTKLEDSAMYFCASELGEKLFFGSGTQLSVL.

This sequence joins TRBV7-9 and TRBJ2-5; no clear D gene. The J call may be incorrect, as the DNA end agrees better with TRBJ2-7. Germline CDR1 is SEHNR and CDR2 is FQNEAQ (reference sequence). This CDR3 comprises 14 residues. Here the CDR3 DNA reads TGTGCCAGCCGTCTGGAACAGACCTCTTCCGAGCAGTACTTC. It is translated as CASRLEQTSSEQYF.

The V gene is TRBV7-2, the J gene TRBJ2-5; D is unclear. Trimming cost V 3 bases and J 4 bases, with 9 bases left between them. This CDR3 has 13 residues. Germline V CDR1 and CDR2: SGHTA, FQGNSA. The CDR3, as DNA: TGTGCCAGCAGCTTTGGTGTAGTAGAGACCCAGTACTTC. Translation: CASSFGVVETQYF.

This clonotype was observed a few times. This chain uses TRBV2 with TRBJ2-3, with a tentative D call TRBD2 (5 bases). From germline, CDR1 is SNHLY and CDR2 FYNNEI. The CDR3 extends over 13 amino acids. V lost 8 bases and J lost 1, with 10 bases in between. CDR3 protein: CASVLGGTDTQYF. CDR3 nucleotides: TGTGCCAGCGTATTGGGAGGCACAGATACGCAGTATTTT.

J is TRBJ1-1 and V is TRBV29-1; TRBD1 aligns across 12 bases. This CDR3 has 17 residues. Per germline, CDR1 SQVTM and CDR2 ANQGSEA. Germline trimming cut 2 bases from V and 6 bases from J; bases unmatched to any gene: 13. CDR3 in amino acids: CSVELRPGTGGRSEAFF. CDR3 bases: TGCAGCGTTGAACTCCGTCCCGGGACAGGGGGCAGATCTGAAGCTTTCTTT.

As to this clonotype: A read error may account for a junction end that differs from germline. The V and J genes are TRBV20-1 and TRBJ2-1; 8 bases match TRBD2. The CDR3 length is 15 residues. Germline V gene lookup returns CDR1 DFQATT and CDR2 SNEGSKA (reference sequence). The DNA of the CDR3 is TGCAGTGCTGGAGAATCGGGACTAGAATACAATGAGCAGTTCTTC. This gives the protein CSAGESGLEYNEQFF.

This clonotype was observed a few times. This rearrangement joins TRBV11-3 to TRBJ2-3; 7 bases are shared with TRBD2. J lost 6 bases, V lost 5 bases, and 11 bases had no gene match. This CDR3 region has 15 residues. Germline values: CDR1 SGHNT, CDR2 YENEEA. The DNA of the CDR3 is TGTGCCAGCAGCCCAAGCGGGACCCCCGGCGATACGCAGTATTTT. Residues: CASSPSGTPGDTQYF.

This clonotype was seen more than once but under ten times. DNA for the CDR3: TGTGCCAGCTCACCGGGGAGAAATTTTAATGAAAAACTGTTTTTT. This translates into CASSPGRNFNEKLFF. The chain employs TRBV18 and TRBJ1-4; no reliable D call. The germline CDR1 and CDR2 sequences are KGHSH and LQKENI. The CDR3 consists of 15 residues. The V end was cut by 3 bases, the J end by 4 bases, with 12 bases between.

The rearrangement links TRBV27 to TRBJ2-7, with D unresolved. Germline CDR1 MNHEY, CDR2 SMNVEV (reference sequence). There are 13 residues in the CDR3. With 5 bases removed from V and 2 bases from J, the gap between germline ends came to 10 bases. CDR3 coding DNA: TGTGCCAGCAGTCCCTACCCCCCCTACGAGCAGTACTTC. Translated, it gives CASSPYPPYEQYF.

CDR3 protein: CASSLWGASDTIYF. Here the CDR3 DNA reads TGTGCCAGCAGTTTGTGGGGGGCCTCTGACACCATATATTTT. The gene calls are TRBV2 and TRBJ1-3; D possibly corresponds to TRBD1 (6 bases). This CDR3 contains 14 residues. With 5 bases removed from V and 8 bases from J, the gap between germline ends came to 16 bases. Germline CDR1 is SNHLY and CDR2 is FYNNEI.

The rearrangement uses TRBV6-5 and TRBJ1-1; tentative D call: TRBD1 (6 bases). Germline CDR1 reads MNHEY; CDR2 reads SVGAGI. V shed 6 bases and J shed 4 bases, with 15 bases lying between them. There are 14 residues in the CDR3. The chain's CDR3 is CASRPSGDATEAFF. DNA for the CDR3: TGTGCCAGCAGGCCCTCAGGGGACGCCACTGAAGCTTTCTTT.

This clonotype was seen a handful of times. The CDR3 coding sequence is TGCAGTGCTTCGGGACAGGGGGGCTATGGCTACACCTTC. Protein sequence: CSASGQGGYGYTF. The rearrangement joins TRBV20-1 to TRBJ1-2; 11 bases fit TRBD1. Germline V lookup: CDR1 DFQATT, CDR2 SNEGSKA (reference sequence). This CDR3 comprises 13 residues. The trim removed 5 bases at V and 4 bases at J, leaving 3 bases unmatched.

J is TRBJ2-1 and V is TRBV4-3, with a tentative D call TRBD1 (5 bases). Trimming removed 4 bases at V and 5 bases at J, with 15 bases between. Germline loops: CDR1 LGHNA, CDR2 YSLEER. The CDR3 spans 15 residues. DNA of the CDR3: TGCGCCAGCAGCCCCCAGGGTTTTGCCAACAATGAGCAGTTCTTC. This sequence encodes CASSPQGFANNEQFF.